This section outlines one T cell receptor beta chain sequence together with its context. Its antigen is not known. This specimen comes from a study of blood T cells in healthy people across ages. Study-level results: Significant beta diversity loss was already apparent by age about 42, declining roughly linearly.

Primed by a sample-barcoded 5' primer and a J-beta primer mix, a second PCR proceeded for roughly 6 to 12 cycles. TCRdb processed the 5' RACE reads anew with MiXCR; each CDR3 protein has one entry. Of 1.5 million to 1.9 million distinct CDR3 sequences listed, approximately 43% are singletons. The donors, healthy Caucasians from Russia, were aged roughly 6 to 100. Isolation recovered at least 7 million PBMCs from every sample. What was sequenced was blood. The sequence came from a woman in her late teens or twenties in good health.

CDR3 DNA sequence: TGTGCCAGCAGTTTAGCGACAGGGGGCGGCGAGCAGTACTTC. It yields the protein CASSLATGGGEQYF. The J gene is TRBJ2-7, the V gene TRBV27; TRBD1 agrees at 10 bases. The CDR3 loop spans 14 amino acids. Germline CDR1 MNHEY, CDR2 SMNVEV (reference sequence). V lost 2 bases to trimming and J lost 6 bases; unmatched junction nucleotides: 4.